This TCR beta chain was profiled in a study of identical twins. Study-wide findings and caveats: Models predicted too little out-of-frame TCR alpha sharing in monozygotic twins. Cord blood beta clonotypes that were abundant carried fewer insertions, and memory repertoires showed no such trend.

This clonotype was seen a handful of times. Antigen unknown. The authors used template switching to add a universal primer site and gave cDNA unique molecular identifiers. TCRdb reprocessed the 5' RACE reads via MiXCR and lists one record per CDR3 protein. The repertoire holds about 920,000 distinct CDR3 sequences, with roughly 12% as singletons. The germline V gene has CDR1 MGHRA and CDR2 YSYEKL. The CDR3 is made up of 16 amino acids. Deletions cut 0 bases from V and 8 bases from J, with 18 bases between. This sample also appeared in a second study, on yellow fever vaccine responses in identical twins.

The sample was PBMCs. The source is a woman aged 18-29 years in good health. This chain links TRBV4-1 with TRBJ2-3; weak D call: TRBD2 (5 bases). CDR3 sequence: CASSQDLGGWSVTQYF. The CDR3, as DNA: TGCGCCAGCAGCCAAGATCTCGGCGGGTGGTCAGTTACGCAGTATTTT.